This TCR beta chain derives from a study of identical twins. TCRdb called the 5' RACE reads again in MiXCR, with one record for every CDR3 protein. Of approximately 700,000 distinct CDR3 sequences in the sample, 18% were seen once. This clonotype was counted ten times or more. These data were also filed under a second study, of T cells expressing NK-cell markers. That source notes: Among the eight sequenced donors, seven tested HCMV-seropositive and one tested seronegative.

The receptor's source is a woman aged 18-29 years in good health. Sequencing was carried out using PBMCs.

CDR3 sequence reads: CSALDRGETQYF. The CDR3 DNA follows: TGCAGCGCCCTGGACAGGGGAGAGACCCAGTACTTC. The chain carries TRBV29-1 and TRBJ2-5; 9 bases line up with TRBD1. The V gene end was trimmed by 7 bases and the J gene end by 4 bases; junction bases not matched to a gene: 4. Germline V gene data show CDR1 as SQVTM and CDR2 as ANQGSEA. The CDR3 totals 12 residues.